In its sample, the clone carrying this TCR beta chain was seen a few times. Its antigen is currently unknown. This sample is drawn from a study of regulatory T cells in long-lasting Graves disease. Whole-study findings and limits: Favored usage of TRBV28, TRBJ1-2 and TRBJ2-5 was recorded in persistent disease. Few sampled subjects may have lowered accuracy.

Sample time point: persistent/refractory GD, antithyroid drugs over 5 years with positive TRAb. Researchers made the TCR library from RNA that was extracted from PBMCs. Construction of TCR beta libraries relied on iRepertoire HTBI primers and on Arm-PCR targeting CDR3 regions. TCRdb re-derived calls from the multiplex PCR reads in MiXCR, one entry per CDR3 protein. The table includes roughly 400,000 distinct CDR3 sequences, 20% detected once. The CDR3 spans 14 residues. The germline CDR1 and CDR2 sequences are MNHEY and SMNVEV (reference sequence). V lost 2 bases to trimming and J lost 2 bases, with 7 bases between them.

The source was peripheral blood mononuclear cells (PBMCs), collected when the disease was refractory, from a patient treated with antithyroid drugs. The TCR comes from a female donor with Graves disease. The chain carries TRBV27 and TRBJ1-3; a possible D gene is TRBD1 (6 bases). CDR3 bases: TGTGCCAGCAGTTTAAACAGGGCTGGAAACACCATATATTTT. Translated: CASSLNRAGNTIYF.